This is a list of T cell receptor beta chains from one sample in a study of regulatory T cells in long-lasting Graves disease. MiXCR, run by TCRdb on the multiplex PCR reads, gives a single entry per CDR3 protein. The sample includes 650,000 to 850,000 distinct CDR3 sequences, 25% to 30% of them seen just once. Sequenced material: peripheral blood mononuclear cells (PBMCs), taken when the disease was refractory, from a patient treated with antithyroid drugs. All receptors derive from a female donor with Graves disease. Each CDR3 is given with its conserved first and last residue. D genes are given only for firm matches. Rows give clone size only sometimes, using once, few, many, or a class for an expanded clone.

J	V	size	D	DNA	CDR3
TRBJ1-5	TRBV27	few	TRBD1	TGTGCCAGCAGTAAGGTCCGGGGGACAGGGGAAGATCAGCCCCAGCATTTT	CASSKVRGTGEDQPQHF
TRBJ1-2	TRBV29-1	.	.	TGCAGCGTTGATCAATCGGGGGCTCGGGACTATGGCTACACCTTC	CSVDQSGARDYGYTF
TRBJ1-2	TRBV3-1	.	.	TGTGCCAGCAGCCAAGATAGGGACGGCTACTATGGCTACACCTTC	CASSQDRDGYYGYTF
TRBJ2-7	TRBV18	few	.	TGTGCCAGCTCATCACGCGGGACGGAGAGGACCTACGAGCAGTACTTC	CASSSRGTERTYEQYF
TRBJ2-2	TRBV9	.	.	TGTGCCAGCGGGCAGGGTAACACCGGGGAGCTGTTTTTT	CASGQGNTGELFF
TRBJ2-5	TRBV4-1	.	.	TGCGCCAGCAGCCAAGAATTGGCGGGGGAGACCCAGTACTTC	CASSQELAGETQYF
TRBJ1-1	TRBV6-1	few	.	TGTGCCAGCACCATGATGGGGGGGTGGACTTTCTTT	CASTMMGGWTFF
TRBJ1-6	TRBV14	few	.	TGTGCCAGCAGCCAAGTTCGGGGGGCAAATTCACCCCTCCACTTT	CASSQVRGANSPLHF
TRBJ2-7	TRBV12-3/TRBV12-4	.	.	TGTGCCAGCAGTTGGGAAGGGCGGTCGGACTACGAGCAGTACTTC	CASSWEGRSDYEQYF
TRBJ2-5	TRBV27	.	TRBD2	TGTGCCAGCAGTCAGATACTAGCGGGTTTTAAAGAGACCCAGTACTTC	CASSQILAGFKETQYF
TRBJ1-3	TRBV19	.	.	TGTGCCAGTAGTACCCGGACGGACGGAAACACCATATATTTT	CASSTRTDGNTIYF
TRBJ2-7	TRBV6-5	.	TRBD2	TGTGCCAGCAGTTACTCAGGGGCCACCGGGACTAGAGGCTACGAGCAGTACTTC	CASSYSGATGTRGYEQYF
TRBJ2-7	TRBV4-1	.	.	TGCGCCAGCAGCCACCCGGGATCCTACGAGCAGTACTTC	CASSHPGSYEQYF
TRBJ1-1	TRBV5-1	few	.	TGCGCCAGCAGCGGATACGACAGGTCGAACACTGAAGCTTTCTTT	CASSGYDRSNTEAFF
TRBJ1-1	TRBV28	few	TRBD1	TGTGCCAGCAGTTGGGGACAGGAGAACACTGAAGCTTTCTTT	CASSWGQENTEAFF
TRBJ2-7	TRBV11-2	many	.	TGTGCCAGCAGCTTACGTGAGTTGCGGGACTACGAGCAGTACTTC	CASSLRELRDYEQYF
TRBJ2-7	TRBV6-1	.	TRBD2	TGTGCCAGCAAAACTAGCGCCTACAGCTACGAGCAGTACTTC	CASKTSAYSYEQYF
TRBJ1-1	TRBV6-1	.	.	TGTGCCAGCATGCCTGGGCCGCCGGGCGACACTGAAGCTTTCTTT	CASMPGPPGDTEAFF
TRBJ1-4	TRBV27	few	TRBD1	TGTGCCAGCAGTTTCCTAGGGACAGGGGATGAAAAACTGTTTTTT	CASSFLGTGDEKLFF
TRBJ2-5	TRBV20-1	many	TRBD1	TGCAGTGCTATTGGACAGGGGGGGGAGACCCAGTACTTC	CSAIGQGGETQYF
TRBJ2-5	TRBV20-1	few	TRBD1	TGCAGTGCTTATAGCCCCGGGACAGGGGACCAAGAGACCCAGTACTTC	CSAYSPGTGDQETQYF
TRBJ1-2	TRBV28	many	.	TGTGCCAGCAGTCCCGCATGGGGCTACACCTTC	CASSPAWGYTF
TRBJ2-5	TRBV28	few	.	TGTGCCAGCAGTTTGCAGGCTACGAAGGCCCAGTACTTC	CASSLQATKAQYF
TRBJ2-5	TRBV6-1	.	TRBD2	TGTGCCAGCAGGGATAGCGGGAGCTTCGAGACCCAGTACTTC	CASRDSGSFETQYF
TRBJ1-6	TRBV25-1	.	TRBD1	TGTGCCAGCAGTGATATAACAGGGGGCTATAATTCACCCCTCCACTTT	CASSDITGGYNSPLHF
TRBJ1-5	TRBV30	.	.	TGTGCCTGGAGTGTACAGCAGGACCAGCCCCAGCATTTT	CAWSVQQDQPQHF
TRBJ2-1	TRBV12-3/TRBV12-4	.	TRBD2	TGTGCCAGCAGTCCTAAGGGGACTAGCTCTCAGTTCTTC	CASSPKGTSSQFF
TRBJ2-7	TRBV29-1	.	.	TGCAGCGTTGAGACCGGGACACCCGGACCTTACGAGCAGTACTTC	CSVETGTPGPYEQYF
TRBJ2-5	TRBV12-3/TRBV12-4	once	TRBD2	TGTGCCAGCAGCCAAGTTAGCGGGATCGGCGAGGCCCAGTACTTC	CASSQVSGIGEAQYF
TRBJ2-7	TRBV2	many	TRBD1	TGTGCCAGCAGAGAAAGCGGGACAGGGGCCTACGAGCAGTACTTC	CASRESGTGAYEQYF
TRBJ1-2	TRBV14	.	TRBD1	TGTGCCAGCAGCCAAAACAGGGGTTATGGCTACACCTTC	CASSQNRGYGYTF
TRBJ1-5	TRBV19	.	.	TGTGCCAGTAGTCTCCGACAGACGTCAAGCAATCAGCCCCAGCATTTT	CASSLRQTSSNQPQHF
TRBJ1-1	TRBV10-2	.	.	TGCGCCAGCCAGGACAGACTTGAAGCTTTCTTT	CASQDRLEAFF
TRBJ1-2	TRBV7-3	.	.	TGTGCCAGCAGCCCGTATAGTGGGGGTAGCTATGGCTACACCTTC	CASSPYSGGSYGYTF
TRBJ2-3	TRBV2	.	TRBD2	TGTGCCAGCATCCGAAGGGGTAGCGGGACGCAGCCGACAGATACGCAGTATTTT	CASIRRGSGTQPTDTQYF
TRBJ2-5	TRBV5-5	.	.	TGTGCCAGCAGCCCCTACCCGACAGAGTACCAAGAGACCCAGTACTTC	CASSPYPTEYQETQYF